Following are 13 T cell receptor beta chains from one sample sequenced in a study of tumor and adjacent non-tumor tissue in lung cancer. RNA was extracted from bulk tissue without any cell sorting. This non-tumor lung sample came from over 3 cm beyond the tumor edge. The library came from three nested PCR rounds adapted from ARM-PCR protocols. TCRdb reprocessed the multiplex PCR reads via MiXCR and lists one record per CDR3 protein. The table records tens of thousands of distinct CDR3 sequences, approximately 71% of them present only once. Sequencing used distant non-tumor lung tissue. The receptors shown here come from a woman between 50 and 59 years old with non-small cell lung cancer.

To note about this clonotype: A single base separates this from a much larger clone, so it may be a read error. The gene calls are TRBV6-5 and TRBJ1-6, with unresolved D. The CDR3 runs to 15 residues. The germline V gene has CDR1 MNHEY and CDR2 SVGAGI. CDR3 loop: CASRDFMGPNSPLDF. The DNA of the CDR3 is TGTGCCAGCAGGGACTTCATGGGTCCGAATTCACCCCTCGACTTT.

The V gene is TRBV11-2, the J gene TRBJ2-3; no clear D gene. This CDR3 is 15 amino acids long. CDR1 is SGHAT, CDR2 FQNNGV, per germline. The V gene lost 2 bases and the J gene lost 3 bases, with 12 bases spanning the gap. The CDR3 DNA is TGTGCCAGCAGCTTATATCGGCAACAGACAGATACGCAGTATTTT. Amino acids: CASSLYRQQTDTQYF.

A note on this clonotype: As the CDR3 is not closed by the conserved phenylalanine or tryptophan, this likely results from a read error. V gene TRBV28 combines with J gene TRBJ1-2; no reliable D call. Germline V gives CDR1 MDHEN, CDR2 SYDVKM. The CDR3 loop spans 14 amino acids. V lost 7 bases to trimming and J lost 1 base, with 13 bases between them. The CDR3 is CASTNTLGNYGYTS. In DNA, the CDR3 is TGTGCCAGCACGAACACTTTGGGTAACTATGGCTACACCTCC.

Only one count was recorded for this clonotype. A junction end diverges from the germline sequence, so it may reflect a read error. The rearrangement uses TRBV11-2 and TRBJ2-1; maybe TRBD1 (5 bases). Looked up from germline, CDR1 is SGHAT and CDR2 is FQNNGV. This CDR3 is 13 amino acids long. The CDR3 DNA sequence: TGTGCCATCAGCTTAGAGTCTGGCGCAGGGCACTTCTTC. Translating it yields CAISLESGAGHFF.

Details on this clonotype: At one of its ends the junction is not consistent with the germline gene, which may arise from a read error. V is TRBV5-1 and J is TRBJ2-7, with D unclear. The germline CDR1 and CDR2 sequences are SGHRS and YFSETQ. The CDR3 length is 15 residues. The CDR3 loop is CASSLGDMETYELYF. The CDR3 bases are TGCGCCAGCAGCTTGGGTGACATGGAGACCTACGAGCTGTACTTC.

As for this clonotype: A single base separates this from a much larger clone, so it may be a read error. The chain recombines TRBV28 with TRBJ2-2, with 7 nucleotides matching TRBD1. CDR1 and CDR2 from the germline V gene are MDHEN and SYDVKM. With 6 bases clipped from V and 7 bases from J, the junction kept 11 bases outside the gene matches. The CDR3 contains 15 residues. CDR3 in amino acids: CASSSGQISIGELFF. In nucleotides, the CDR3 is TGTGCCAGCAGCTCGGGACAGATCAGCATCGGGGAGCTGTTTTTT.

This clonotype was counted ten times or more. The J gene is TRBJ2-3, the V gene TRBV4-3, with TRBD2 matching 7 bases. V was pared by 4 bases and J by 2 bases, with 6 bases of the junction left unmatched. The CDR3 contains 15 residues. CDR1 is LGHNA and CDR2 is YSLEER in the germline V gene. The CDR3 here is CASSPSAGATDTQYF. The CDR3 DNA reads TGCGCCAGCAGCCCTAGCGCGGGAGCCACAGATACGCAGTATTTT.

A note on this clonotype: One end of the junction varies from germline; a read error may be responsible. The chain uses TRBV11-3 and TRBJ2-3, with D tentatively TRBD1 (6 bases). The CDR3 sequence is 13 residues long. Looked up from germline, CDR1 is SGHNT and CDR2 is YENEEA. The CDR3 DNA reads as TGTGACAGGAGCACCAGGGGTACAGATACACAGTATTTT. Amino acids: CDRSTRGTDTQYF.

Points on this clonotype: The missing conserved phenylalanine or tryptophan at the end of this CDR3 makes a read error likely. The chain combines TRBV10-3 with TRBJ2-7; 9 bases map to TRBD1. Germline lookup yields CDR1 ENHRY and CDR2 SYGVKD. There are 15 residues in the CDR3. The CDR3 DNA reads TGTGCCATCAGTCCCGGGACAGGGAACTCCCACGAGCAGTACCTC. Encoded protein: CAISPGTGNSHEQYL.

Comment on this clonotype: A read error may account for a junction end that differs from germline. The J gene is TRBJ1-1, the V gene TRBV11-2, with 7 bases fitting TRBD1. The CDR3 totals 14 residues. Germline V gives CDR1 SGHAT, CDR2 FQNNGV. CDR3 region: CASSRDRPNIEAFF. The CDR3 DNA follows: TGTGCCAGCAGCCGGGACAGACCGAACATTGAAGCTTTCTTT.

This clonotype occurred a few times. A much more abundant neighbour one base away suggests this may be a read error. The genes are TRBV6-1 and TRBJ1-6; 7 bases match TRBD1. In germline, CDR1 is MNHNS, CDR2 SASEGT. This CDR3 has 19 amino acids. The CDR3 sequence: CASRASPRDRRSYISPLHF. For the CDR3, the DNA is TGTGCCAGCAGAGCGTCGCCCCGGGACAGACGCTCCTATATTTCACCCCTCCACTTT.

Note on this clonotype: One end of the junction is discordant with germline, which a read error may explain. V usage is TRBV11-1 and J usage is TRBJ2-1; D ambiguous. The length of the CDR3 is 13 residues. Looked up from germline, CDR1 is SGHAT and CDR2 is FQDESV (reference sequence). The CDR3, as DNA: TGTGCCAGTAGCTTAATTCCGCTTGATGAGCAGTTCTTC. It specifies CASSLIPLDEQFF. Complete variable domain (other parts from reference TRBV11-1 and TRBJ2-1): EAEVAQSPRYKITEKSQAVAFWCDPISGHATLYWYRQILGQGPELLVQFQDESVVDDSQLPKDRFSAERLKGVDSTLKIQPAELGDSAMYLCASSLIPLDEQFFGPGTRLTVL.

Turning to this clonotype: It may be a read error: a sequence one base away is much more abundant. V and J are TRBV20-1 and TRBJ2-5; 7 positions agree with TRBD1. The J segment lost 3 bases and the V segment lost 7 bases, leaving 5 bases of the junction unmatched. Germline V gene lookup returns CDR1 DFQATT and CDR2 SNEGSKA (reference sequence). The CDR3 spans 12 residues. The CDR3 DNA reads as TGCAGTGTTCTGACAGGGAAAGAGACCCAGTACTTC. Translated, it gives CSVLTGKETQYF.